This is a list of T cell receptor beta chains from one sample in a study of T cell repertoires in cytomegalovirus infection. A single record per CDR3 protein comes from TCRdb applying MiXCR to the reads. The sample carries some 400,000 distinct CDR3 sequences, 15% to 20% recorded once. Sequencing was done on a sample of PBMCs. The receptors were gathered from a human donor in good health (CMV status not recorded). Some clones in this sample may be carry-over from other donors' samples. The CDR3 runs from the conserved cysteine through the conserved F or W. The D gene is left open where the match is weak. Part of the rows lack a size; the others show once, few, many or a class for expanded clones.

J: TRBJ2-7; V: TRBV7-2; D: -; size: many; DNA: TGTGCCAGCAGCTTTACCCGGGTTGGCGGCGGGTACGAGCAGTACTTC; CDR3: CASSFTRVGGGYEQYF
J: TRBJ1-1; V: TRBV2; D: TRBD1; size: -; DNA: TGTGCCAGCAGTGAAGGGACAGGGGGTACTGAAGCTTTCTTT; CDR3: CASSEGTGGTEAFF
J: TRBJ2-1; V: TRBV6-2/TRBV6-3; D: TRBD2; size: many; DNA: TGTGCCAGCAGTTACGCTAGCGGGGACTACAATGAGCAGTTCTTC; CDR3: CASSYASGDYNEQFF
J: TRBJ1-4; V: TRBV7-2; D: TRBD1; size: many; DNA: TGTGTCAGCGACCGGGACAGTAATGAAAAACTGTTTTTT; CDR3: CVSDRDSNEKLFF
J: TRBJ2-7; V: TRBV6-2/TRBV6-3; D: -; size: -; DNA: TGTGCCAGCAGTTCAGACCCTGATAGCGCCTACGAGCAGTACTTC; CDR3: CASSSDPDSAYEQYF
J: TRBJ1-1; V: TRBV7-2; D: -; size: many; DNA: TGTGCCAGCAGCTTAAATGGTCTCGGCGCTTTCTTT; CDR3: CASSLNGLGAFF
J: TRBJ2-1; V: TRBV11-2; D: -; size: few; DNA: TGTGCCAGCAGCTTTCCAGGGTTTGAGCAGTTCTTC; CDR3: CASSFPGFEQFF
J: TRBJ1-2; V: TRBV20-1; D: -; size: few; DNA: TGCAGTGCTAGAGGGGGTTATGGCTACACCTTC; CDR3: CSARGGYGYTF
J: TRBJ1-2; V: TRBV7-9; D: -; size: few; DNA: TGTGCCAGCAGCTTAGAGGTCGGGGTCTATGGCTACACCTTC; CDR3: CASSLEVGVYGYTF
J: TRBJ2-3; V: TRBV18; D: -; size: -; DNA: TGTGCCAGCTCACCAACAACAAGGAGAGATACGCAGTATTTT; CDR3: CASSPTTRRDTQYF
J: TRBJ2-1; V: TRBV19; D: -; size: few; DNA: TGTGCCAGTAGTACTCCGGGACTCGCATCTTCAGTCTTC; CDR3: CASSTPGLASSVF
J: TRBJ2-7; V: TRBV7-2; D: TRBD2; size: many; DNA: TGTGCCAGCAGCTTCGGGGGGAGGTTCTACGAGCAGTACTTC; CDR3: CASSFGGRFYEQYF
J: TRBJ2-3; V: TRBV29-1; D: TRBD1; size: few; DNA: TGCAGCGTTAAGCAGACAGGGTTTGGAGATACGCAGTATTTT; CDR3: CSVKQTGFGDTQYF
J: TRBJ2-1; V: TRBV7-2; D: -; size: many; DNA: TGTGCCAGCAGCCCTCCGGGTCTGGCCGATGAGCAGTTCTTC; CDR3: CASSPPGLADEQFF
J: TRBJ2-7; V: TRBV29-1; D: -; size: few; DNA: TGCAGCGTCCAACAGGGTCGCTACGAGCAGTACTTC; CDR3: CSVQQGRYEQYF
J: TRBJ2-2; V: TRBV7-8; D: -; size: many; DNA: TGTGCCAGCAGCTTAGAATGGCAGGGGGGGTCCGGGGAGCTGTTTTTT; CDR3: CASSLEWQGGSGELFF
J: TRBJ1-6; V: TRBV7-8; D: -; size: many; DNA: TGTGCCAGCAGCTTAGATGGGGGACCCCTCCACTTT; CDR3: CASSLDGGPLHF
J: TRBJ2-5; V: TRBV7-9; D: -; size: many; DNA: TGTGCCAGCAGCTCACTAGGCTTGCGCGGGACCCAGTACTTC; CDR3: CASSSLGLRGTQYF
J: TRBJ1-1; V: TRBV19; D: -; size: many; DNA: TGTGCCAGTTCAGGTTGGGGCTTCGAAGCTTTCTTT; CDR3: CASSGWGFEAFF
J: TRBJ2-1; V: TRBV7-8; D: TRBD2; size: many; DNA: TGTGCCAGCAGCGCGCGGTGGGGGGGTGATGAGCAGTTCTTC; CDR3: CASSARWGGDEQFF
J: TRBJ2-7; V: TRBV6-1; D: -; size: -; DNA: TGTGCCAGCAGTGAAGGTCTAAGCTCCTACGAGCAGTACTTC; CDR3: CASSEGLSSYEQYF
J: TRBJ1-1; V: TRBV4-2; D: -; size: few; DNA: TGTGCCAGCAGCCGCGGCGCGGAAACTGAAGCTTTCTTT; CDR3: CASSRGAETEAFF
J: TRBJ2-3; V: TRBV20-1; D: -; size: many; DNA: TGCAGTGTGGACAACCTGGCCGCAGATACGCAGTATTTT; CDR3: CSVDNLAADTQYF
J: TRBJ2-7; V: TRBV4-3; D: TRBD2; size: few; DNA: TGCGCCAGCAGCCAAGGGACTAGCGGGAGGACCTACGAGCAGTACTTC; CDR3: CASSQGTSGRTYEQYF
J: TRBJ2-5; V: TRBV18; D: TRBD1; size: few; DNA: TGTGCCAGCTCTGCCCGACAGGGGGAAACGGAGACCCAGTACTTC; CDR3: CASSARQGETETQYF
J: TRBJ2-6; V: TRBV11-2; D: -; size: -; DNA: TGTGCCAGCAGCTTTGGACCTGGGGCCAACGTCCTGACTTTC; CDR3: CASSFGPGANVLTF
J: TRBJ2-7; V: TRBV2; D: -; size: -; DNA: TGTGCCAGCACGAAAGACAGGCCAATATCCTACGAGCAGTACTTC; CDR3: CASTKDRPISYEQYF
J: TRBJ2-2; V: TRBV19; D: -; size: many; DNA: TGTGCCAGTAGTATCGGGGGGAACACCGGGGAGCTGTTTTTT; CDR3: CASSIGGNTGELFF
J: TRBJ1-5; V: TRBV4-1; D: -; size: -; DNA: TGCGCCAGCAGCCAAGTACCCGCGGGGGGTGGCAATCAGCCCCAGCATTTT; CDR3: CASSQVPAGGGNQPQHF
J: TRBJ2-3; V: TRBV12-3/TRBV12-4; D: -; size: many; DNA: TGTGCCAGCACTCTTAGCGGAATTAGCACAGATACGCAGTATTTT; CDR3: CASTLSGISTDTQYF
J: TRBJ2-1; V: TRBV5-4; D: TRBD1; size: few; DNA: TGTGCCAGCAGCTGGCCGGACAGGGACAATGAGCAGTTCTTC; CDR3: CASSWPDRDNEQFF
J: TRBJ2-1; V: TRBV6-6; D: -; size: few; DNA: TGTGCCAGCAGTTACTCTGGGGGGGCAAGGGGTGAGCAGTTCTTC; CDR3: CASSYSGGARGEQFF
J: TRBJ2-3; V: TRBV7-2; D: TRBD2; size: many; DNA: TGTGCCAGCAGCCCAGACGGGCGGGGGGCCACAGATACGCAGTATTTT; CDR3: CASSPDGRGATDTQYF
J: TRBJ2-1; V: TRBV28; D: TRBD1; size: -; DNA: TGTGCCAGCAGTTTAACTGGACAGGGTTCCTACAATGAGCAGTTCTTC; CDR3: CASSLTGQGSYNEQFF
J: TRBJ1-4; V: TRBV12-3/TRBV12-4; D: -; size: -; DNA: TGTGCCAGCAGTTTCGCAGATGAAAAACTGTTTTTT; CDR3: CASSFADEKLFF
J: TRBJ1-4; V: TRBV11-2; D: -; size: -; DNA: TGTGCCAGCAGCCGGCCGAGTGAAAAACTGTTTTTT; CDR3: CASSRPSEKLFF
J: TRBJ2-7; V: TRBV12-3/TRBV12-4; D: -; size: many; DNA: TGTGCCAGCAGTGTTACCTACGAGCAGTACTTC; CDR3: CASSVTYEQYF
J: TRBJ2-3; V: TRBV11-2; D: -; size: few; DNA: TGTGCCAGCAGCAGCGCGGGGGATACGCAGTATTTT; CDR3: CASSSAGDTQYF
J: TRBJ1-4; V: TRBV7-9; D: TRBD1; size: many; DNA: TGTGCCAGCAGCGATCTGAAACAGGGGGCGTATGAAAAACTGTTTTTT; CDR3: CASSDLKQGAYEKLFF
J: TRBJ2-7; V: TRBV2; D: TRBD1; size: -; DNA: TGTGCCAGCAGACAGGGGGTCTACGAGCAGTACTTC; CDR3: CASRQGVYEQYF
J: TRBJ2-3; V: TRBV7-2; D: -; size: -; DNA: TGTGCCAGCCGGGGGAGGGGACACACAGATACGCAGTATTTT; CDR3: CASRGRGHTDTQYF
J: TRBJ2-5; V: TRBV4-1; D: -; size: -; DNA: TGCGCCAGCAGTCGGGCGCTGGGGCAAGAGACCCAGTACTTC; CDR3: CASSRALGQETQYF
J: TRBJ1-6; V: TRBV7-2; D: -; size: many; DNA: TGTGCCAGCAGCTTAGCCGTCGGGGGTAATTCACCCCTCCACTTT; CDR3: CASSLAVGGNSPLHF
J: TRBJ2-7; V: TRBV28; D: -; size: few; DNA: TGTGCCAGCAGTCTCGGGGCGAGCGCGGTAGACGAGCAGTACTTC; CDR3: CASSLGASAVDEQYF
J: TRBJ2-7; V: TRBV12-3/TRBV12-4; D: -; size: -; DNA: TGTGCCAGCGGAAATAGCGTCTCCTACGAGCAGTACTTC; CDR3: CASGNSVSYEQYF
J: TRBJ2-5; V: TRBV2; D: -; size: once; DNA: TGTGCCAGCAGCGATAGTCAGACCCAGTACTTC; CDR3: CASSDSQTQYF
J: TRBJ2-1; V: TRBV24-1; D: -; size: -; DNA: TGTGCCACCAGTGGGTCCGGGACTCGCGCGAGTGAGCAGTTCTTC; CDR3: CATSGSGTRASEQFF
J: TRBJ2-2; V: TRBV20-1; D: -; size: -; DNA: TGCAGTGCTGGAGGGGGCACCGGGGAGCTGTTTTTT; CDR3: CSAGGGTGELFF
J: TRBJ1-1; V: TRBV7-2; D: TRBD1; size: many; DNA: TGTGCCAGCAGCTTAAGGGGACAGGGGGCCGTTAGCACTGAAGCTTTCTTT; CDR3: CASSLRGQGAVSTEAFF
J: TRBJ2-3; V: TRBV10-3; D: -; size: -; DNA: TGTGCCATCAGTGAAGGGCAGGGAATGGATACGCAGTATTTT; CDR3: CAISEGQGMDTQYF
J: TRBJ2-7; V: TRBV29-1; D: -; size: few; DNA: TGCAGTGTTTTGTCAGACTCCTACGAGCAGTACTTC; CDR3: CSVLSDSYEQYF
J: TRBJ2-2; V: TRBV20-1; D: -; size: -; DNA: TGCAGTGTATCAAAACCGGGACGGGACACCGGGGAGCTGTTTTTT; CDR3: CSVSKPGRDTGELFF
J: TRBJ2-7; V: TRBV6-1; D: TRBD2; size: few; DNA: TGTGCCAGCAGTCCCGCTAGCGGGGGGTACTACGAGCAGTACTTC; CDR3: CASSPASGGYYEQYF
J: TRBJ2-1; V: TRBV5-4; D: -; size: many; DNA: TGTGCCAGCAGCTTATCCAGGGGGGGCTACAATGAGCAGTTCTTC; CDR3: CASSLSRGGYNEQFF